Presented here are 30 T cell receptor beta chains from one specimen sequenced in a study of blood T cell repertoires in COVID-19. Libraries were prepared by immunoSEQ multiplex PCR; TCRdb keeps only in-frame clonotypes and omits some of them. The data hold hundreds of thousands of clones, with 85% to 90% observed a single time. Sequencing was performed on peripheral blood. The receptors stem from a woman aged 25 to 39 with COVID-19, enrolled during active disease.

This chain joins TRBV12-3 or TRBV12-4 and TRBJ2-4; TRBD1 is a possible D gene (6 bases). Trimming removed 1 base at V and 9 bases at J, with 10 bases between. This CDR3 is built from 13 residues. The chain's CDR3 is CASSLVDRGIQYF. The CDR3 DNA follows: TGTGCCAGCAGTTTAGTGGACAGAGGCATTCAGTACTTC.

V is TRBV6-5 and J is TRBJ1-1; 8 bases fit TRBD1. J was trimmed by 1 base and V by 6 bases; bases with no gene match: 7. Germline values: CDR1 MNHEY, CDR2 SVGAGI. This CDR3 is 15 amino acids long. The CDR3 DNA sequence: TGTGCCAGCAGAAAGAGGACAGGGCCGAACACTGAAGCTTTCTTT. It yields the protein CASRKRTGPNTEAFF.

The table lists this clone with many counts. This sequence joins TRBV7-2 and TRBJ1-2; 8 nucleotides agree with TRBD1. Per germline, CDR1 SGHTA and CDR2 FQGNSA. The CDR3 covers 17 residues. The trim removed 4 bases at V and 3 bases at J, leaving 13 bases unmatched. The DNA for the CDR3 is TGTGCCAGCAGCTCCCTCGCCGGGACAGGAAAAGACTATGGCTACACCTTC. It is translated as CASSSLAGTGKDYGYTF. Filled out from reference TRBV7-2 and TRBJ1-2, the complete variable domain reads GAGVSQSPSNKVTEKGKDVELRCDPISGHTALYWYRQSLGQGLEFLIYFQGNSAPDKSGLPSDRFSAERTGGSVSTLTIQRTQQEDSAVYLCASSSLAGTGKDYGYTFGSGTRLTVV.

The chain is built from TRBV5-4 and TRBJ1-1, with a possible D match to TRBD1 (5 bases). Germline V CDR1 and CDR2: SGHNT, YYREEE (reference sequence). The CDR3 consists of 15 residues. The V and J ends lost 3 bases and 3 bases respectively, with 15 bases between them. The CDR3 loop is CASSSLRVRDTEAFF. The CDR3 nucleotides are TGTGCCAGCAGCTCCCTCAGGGTGAGAGACACTGAAGCTTTCTTT.

The rearrangement links TRBV11-3 to TRBJ2-5; D ambiguous. The germline V and J ends were trimmed by 0 bases and 0 bases, with 14 bases remaining between them. This CDR3 is built from 17 residues. Germline CDR1 and CDR2: SGHNT and YENEEA. The CDR3 region is CASSLDPPPADQETQYF. The CDR3, as DNA: TGTGCCAGCAGCTTAGATCCCCCCCCCGCAGACCAAGAGACCCAGTACTTC.

The gene calls are TRBV6-5 and TRBJ1-1; D is ambiguous. CDR1 is MNHEY, CDR2 SVGAGI, per germline. The CDR3 runs to 11 residues. The CDR3 DNA reads as TGTTCCTCCGGGATCTGGACTGAAGCTTTCTTT. It codes for CSSGIWTEAFF.

The rearrangement links TRBV9 to TRBJ1-2; tentative D call: TRBD1 (6 bases). The V gene lost 3 bases and the J gene lost 4 bases, with 10 bases spanning the gap. There are 13 residues in the CDR3. CDR1 is SGDLS and CDR2 is YYNGEE in the germline V gene. CDR3 loop: CASSEGVGYGYTF. In nucleotides, the CDR3 is TGTGCCAGCAGCGAGGGGGTCGGCTATGGCTACACCTTC.

V is TRBV2 and J is TRBJ1-2; TRBD1 agrees at 7 bases. The V segment lost 4 bases and the J segment 1 base; nucleotides outside the gene matches: 9. In germline, CDR1 is SNHLY, CDR2 FYNNEI. The CDR3 consists of 16 residues. CDR3 sequence reads: CASSGQGVTSNYGYTF. As DNA, the CDR3 is TGTGCCAGCAGTGGACAGGGCGTCACGAGTAACTATGGCTACACCTTC. The full variable domain, in which reference TRBV2 and TRBJ1-2 provide the parts outside the CDR3, is EPEVTQTPSHQVTQMGQEVILRCVPISNHLYFYWYRQILGQKVEFLVSFYNNEISEKSEIFDDQFSVERPDGSNFTLKIRSTKLEDSAMYFCASSGQGVTSNYGYTFGSGTRLTVV.

V and J are TRBV5-1 and TRBJ1-3; TRBD1 agrees at 9 bases. V lost 4 bases, J lost 4 bases, and 6 bases stayed unmatched. Germline V lookup: CDR1 SGHRS, CDR2 YFSETQ. The CDR3 covers 15 residues. The CDR3 DNA reads TGCGCCAGCAGCCGACAGGGGGGCGCCGGAAACACCATATATTTT. Translating gives CASSRQGGAGNTIYF.

The V and J genes are TRBV9 and TRBJ2-7; 9 bases are a match to TRBD1. The germline CDR1 and CDR2 sequences are SGDLS and YYNGEE. The V segment lost 4 bases and the J segment 6 bases; nucleotides outside the gene matches: 8. This CDR3 is 14 amino acids long. CDR3 region: CASSPGTGSGEQYF. DNA for the CDR3: TGTGCCAGCAGCCCCGGGACAGGGTCGGGCGAGCAGTACTTC.

The chain combines TRBV2 with TRBJ2-4; maybe TRBD2 (6 bases). CDR3 length: 13 amino acids. V gave up 5 bases and J gave up 1 base, with 6 bases separating them. Germline V gene sequence: CDR1 SNHLY, CDR2 FYNNEI. The CDR3, as DNA: TGTGCCAGCAGTAGCGGGGCCAAAAACATTCAGTACTTC. Translated: CASSSGAKNIQYF.

The rearrangement uses TRBV7-2 and TRBJ1-6, with D unclear. The CDR3 covers 13 residues. V was cut by 2 bases and J by 8 bases, with 7 bases left in between. From germline, CDR1 is SGHTA and CDR2 FQGNSA. The chain's CDR3 is CASSLLADSPLHF. CDR3 bases: TGTGCCAGCAGCTTATTAGCTGATTCACCCCTCCACTTT. The variable domain in full, with the rest retrieved from reference TRBV7-2 and TRBJ1-6, is GAGVSQSPSNKVTEKGKDVELRCDPISGHTALYWYRQSLGQGLEFLIYFQGNSAPDKSGLPSDRFSAERTGGSVSTLTIQRTQQEDSAVYLCASSLLADSPLHFGNGTRLTVT.

The gene calls are TRBV11-3 and TRBJ2-1; D uncertain. This CDR3 spans 12 amino acids. CDR1 and CDR2 (germline): SGHNT, YENEEA. Trimming took off 2 bases at V and 8 bases at J, with 7 bases between the two ends. The CDR3 loop reads CASSLTVDEQFF. In DNA form, the CDR3 reads TGTGCCAGCAGCTTAACAGTCGATGAGCAGTTCTTC.

This sequence joins TRBV4-3 and TRBJ2-3; 7 bases agree with TRBD2. From germline, CDR1 is LGHNA and CDR2 YSLEER. This CDR3 contains 15 residues. J was trimmed by 3 bases and V by 0 bases; bases with no gene match: 3. The CDR3 DNA reads TGCGCCAGCAGCCAAGATTCCGGGGGGACAGATACGCAGTATTTT. Its translation is CASSQDSGGTDTQYF.

V is TRBV18 and J is TRBJ1-1, with 7 bases identical to TRBD1. From germline, CDR1 is KGHSH and CDR2 LQKENI. The CDR3 covers 20 residues. Trimming cost V 6 bases and J 0 bases; bases outside gene matches: 22. The CDR3 nucleotides are TGTGCCAGCTCCCACGCCGCATCAACAGGGGTGGGACATTTGAACACTGAAGCTTTCTTT. Its translation is CASSHAASTGVGHLNTEAFF. The variable domain in full, completed from reference TRBV18 and TRBJ1-1, reads NAGVMQNPRHLVRRRGQEARLRCSPMKGHSHVYWYRQLPEEGLKFMVYLQKENIIDESGMPKERFSAEFPKEGPSILRIQQVVRGDSAAYFCASSHAASTGVGHLNTEAFFGQGTRLTVV.

In this sample, this clone turned up once. This chain connects TRBV7-8 to TRBJ1-2; the D gene is possibly TRBD1 (5 bases). CDR3 length: 14 residues. Germline lookup yields CDR1 SGHVS and CDR2 FQNEAQ. V lost 0 bases and J lost 8, with 13 bases in between. CDR3 amino acids: CASSLAAQVYGYTF. The CDR3 bases are TGTGCCAGCAGCTTAGCAGCACAGGTTTACGGCTACACCTTC.

The rearrangement links TRBV7-2 to TRBJ1-2; D is perhaps TRBD1 (6 bases). Per the germline V gene, CDR1 is SGHTA and CDR2 is FQGNSA. CDR3 length: 13 residues. V lost 3 bases to trimming and J lost 4 bases, with 9 bases between them. As DNA, the CDR3 is TGTGCCAGCAGCTTTAAGGACAGCTATGGCTACACCTTC. Translating gives CASSFKDSYGYTF.

The chain carries TRBV5-4 and TRBJ2-3, with 14 bases matching TRBD2. In germline, CDR1 is SGHNT, CDR2 YYREEE (reference sequence). The CDR3 length is 15 residues. The V gene end was trimmed by 7 bases and the J gene end by 7 bases; junction bases not matched to a gene: 8. The CDR3 is CASSRTSGGLYTQYF. The CDR3 DNA follows: TGTGCCAGCTCACGGACTAGCGGGGGGCTGTATACGCAGTATTTT. The whole variable domain, filled in from reference TRBV5-4 and TRBJ2-3, reads ETGVTQSPTHLIKTRGQQVTLRCSSQSGHNTVSWYQQALGQGPQFIFQYYREEENGRGNFPPRFSGLQFPNYSSELNVNALELDDSALYLCASSRTSGGLYTQYFGPGTRLTVL.

The chain recombines TRBV5-6 with TRBJ1-2; TRBD1 might be the D (5 bases). V was pared by 4 bases and J by 3 bases, with 13 bases between. The CDR3 runs to 14 residues. Looked up from germline, CDR1 is SGHDT and CDR2 is YYEEEE. The CDR3 DNA reads as TGTGCCAGCAGCCCGATGGGGGGATACTATGGCTACACCTTC. Translating it yields CASSPMGGYYGYTF.

The CDR3 nucleotides read TGCAGCGTCCGATGGGGCCAGGTTAATGAGCAGTTCTTC. It yields the protein CSVRWGQVNEQFF. The chain combines TRBV29-1 with TRBJ2-1; possibly TRBD1 for D (5 bases). This CDR3 spans 13 amino acids. Germline assignment: CDR1 SQVTM and CDR2 ANQGSEA. Deletions cut 6 bases from V and 7 bases from J, with 16 bases between.

The genes are TRBV18 and TRBJ1-1, with a tentative D call TRBD1 (6 bases). Trimming cost V 4 bases and J 1 base, with 7 bases left between them. Germline V gene data show CDR1 as KGHSH and CDR2 as LQKENI. This CDR3 region has 13 residues. CDR3 nucleotides: TGTGCCAGCTCACAGGACAGGAACACTGAAGCTTTCTTT. Translation gives CASSQDRNTEAFF.

The V call is TRBV6-2 or TRBV6-3, the J call TRBJ1-1; the match to TRBD1 covers 8 bases. The CDR3 sequence is 16 residues long. Germline V gives CDR1 MNHEY, CDR2 SVGEGT. Trimming removed 4 bases from V and 4 bases from J; junction bases left unmatched: 11. As DNA, the CDR3 is TGTGCCAGCAGTTCGCCCGGACAGGGAGGCGGCACTGAAGCTTTCTTT. This encodes CASSSPGQGGGTEAFF.

The rearrangement joins TRBV21-1 to TRBJ2-7; the D call TRBD1 from the table was never checked on the DNA. TRBV21-1 is flagged as a pseudogene. The CDR3 runs 17 residues. The CDR3 is CARGTGPAKDDSYEQYV. The DNA for the CDR3 is TGTGCCAGGGGGACAGGGCCAGCGAAAGACGACTCCTACGAGCAGTACGTC.

In its sample, this clone was seen many times. V and J are TRBV7-8 and TRBJ1-1; D remains unclear. CDR3 length: 15 amino acids. Germline V lookup: CDR1 SGHVS, CDR2 FQNEAQ. V lost 1 base and J 0 bases, leaving 9 bases between the germline ends. The CDR3, as DNA: TGTGCCAGCAGCTTAGAGGCCGGAGTGAACACTGAAGCTTTCTTT. It is translated as CASSLEAGVNTEAFF.

The rearrangement links TRBV7-2 to TRBJ1-3, with 9 bases aligning to TRBD1. Germline V CDR1 and CDR2: SGHTA, FQGNSA. The J segment lost 0 bases and the V segment lost 5 bases, leaving 11 bases of the junction unmatched. The CDR3 consists of 18 residues. The CDR3: CASSRWTGVWSSGNTIYF. The CDR3 nucleotides are TGTGCCAGCAGCAGATGGACAGGGGTTTGGAGCTCTGGAAACACCATATATTTT. Using reference TRBV7-2 and TRBJ1-3 for the parts outside the CDR3, the full variable domain is GAGVSQSPSNKVTEKGKDVELRCDPISGHTALYWYRQSLGQGLEFLIYFQGNSAPDKSGLPSDRFSAERTGGSVSTLTIQRTQQEDSAVYLCASSRWTGVWSSGNTIYFGEGSWLTVV.

V gene TRBV27 combines with J gene TRBJ2-7; 7 bases are a match to TRBD1. Losses at the gene ends were 6 bases for V and 3 bases for J; bases not matched to a gene: 14. CDR3 length: 16 residues. Germline V gene sequence: CDR1 MNHEY, CDR2 SMNVEV (reference sequence). The CDR3 here is CASSLTGERGDYEQYF. As DNA, the CDR3 is TGTGCCAGCAGCTTAACAGGGGAACGAGGAGACTACGAGCAGTACTTC.

The V gene is TRBV19, the J gene TRBJ1-3; no definite D call. V lost 0 bases, J lost 3 bases, and 12 bases lay in between. The germline V gene encodes CDR1 LNHDA and CDR2 SQIVND (reference sequence). The CDR3 covers 16 residues. The CDR3 bases are TGTGCCAGTAGTATAGACTGGGCTGCCCTTGGAAACACCATATATTTT. As protein: CASSIDWAALGNTIYF.

This sequence joins TRBV2 and TRBJ1-1; no definite D call. V lost 6 bases to trimming and J lost 8 bases, with 13 bases between them. This CDR3 contains 12 residues. Per the germline V gene, CDR1 is SNHLY and CDR2 is FYNNEI. The chain's CDR3 is CASRRGYTEAFF. The CDR3 DNA follows: TGTGCCAGCAGACGGGGTTATACCGAAGCTTTCTTT.

The chain couples TRBV5-1 to TRBJ1-2, with TRBD1 identical over 7 bases. Germline CDR1 SGHRS, CDR2 YFSETQ. This CDR3 is built from 14 residues. V dropped 5 bases and J dropped 1; count of bases not matched to a gene: 5. The CDR3 protein is CASRPGGSNYGYTF. The CDR3, as DNA: TGCGCCAGCAGGCCAGGGGGAAGTAACTATGGCTACACCTTC.

The J gene is TRBJ1-3, the V gene TRBV19; TRBD1 might be the D (6 bases). V was shortened by 3 bases and J by 2 bases, with 8 bases between the two germline ends. The length of the CDR3 is 14 residues. Germline V lookup: CDR1 LNHDA, CDR2 SQIVND (reference sequence). The CDR3 reads CASSIRGPGNTIYF. In DNA form, the CDR3 reads TGTGCCAGTAGTATCAGGGGTCCTGGAAACACCATATATTTT.